The present entry profiles one T cell receptor beta chain with its context. Trimming removed 10 bases at V and 8 bases at J, with 5 bases between. There are 8 residues in the CDR3. Germline assignment: CDR1 SNHLY and CDR2 FYNNEI. The sample originates from a study of blood T cell repertoires in COVID-19. At the level of the study: The United States, Italy and Spain supplied acute and convalescent COVID-19 samples. From T cells, B-cell-depleted T cells, or PBMCs came the material, which was cDNA or gDNA.

Original methodology: Reference gene primers were amplified, and this amplification served to estimate nucleated cell counts. Assay used: immunoSEQ multiplex PCR; TCRdb lists only in-frame clones, some missing. V, J and clone size were drawn from that table, and D and trimming were deduced from the DNA. The sample contains about 260,000 clones, just under 90% of which appear only once. The specimen sequenced was peripheral blood. This receptor was identified in a woman aged 35 to 49 with acute or convalescent COVID-19. The gene calls are TRBV2 and TRBJ1-1; D is undetermined. In nucleotides, the CDR3 is TGTGCCATTCTAGAAGCTTTCTTT. Protein product: CAILEAFF.